The 18 T cell receptor beta chains below all came from one sample that was sequenced in a study of OX40 agonist ivuxolimab in advanced cancers. Clones were sequenced by immunoSEQ multiplex PCR, and TCRdb holds only the in-frame ones, with some missing. The sample contains more than 85,000 clones, roughly 91% of which appear only once. This material consisted of CD4+ or CD8+ T cells sorted from blood, taken in a trial of the OX40 agonist ivuxolimab. Source of these receptors: an adult with an advanced solid tumor such as melanoma, head and neck, liver or kidney cancer.

The V and J genes are TRBV7-2 and TRBJ1-1; 8 bases match TRBD1. The CDR3 has 13 residues. Germline V gene lookup returns CDR1 SGHTA and CDR2 FQGNSA. After removal of 9 bases from V and 6 bases from J, the junction contained 9 bases not matched to a gene. The CDR3 reads CASRWTGQPEAFF. The CDR3 DNA reads as TGTGCCAGTCGTTGGACAGGGCAGCCTGAAGCTTTCTTT.

The chain is built from TRBV27 and TRBJ1-2; 8 bases match TRBD1. The V gene end was trimmed by 5 bases and the J gene end by 0 bases; junction bases not matched to a gene: 5. The CDR3 spans 15 residues. Germline values: CDR1 MNHEY, CDR2 SMNVEV (reference sequence). The CDR3 coding sequence is TGTGCCAGCAGTCCCCGACAGGGGACTAACTATGGCTACACCTTC. Residues: CASSPRQGTNYGYTF.

The CDR3 loop reads CASSLGAGSEQFF. The CDR3 region has the DNA TGTGCCAGCAGCTTAGGGGCGGGAAGTGAGCAGTTCTTC. The chain employs TRBV7-2 and TRBJ2-1; possible D gene TRBD2, 6 bases. CDR3 length: 13 amino acids. The germline V and J ends were trimmed by 1 base and 9 bases, with 10 bases remaining between them. Germline CDR1 is SGHTA and CDR2 is FQGNSA.

The J gene is TRBJ2-3, the V gene TRBV7-2, with D possibly being TRBD2 (5 bases). Germline V CDR1 and CDR2: SGHTA, FQGNSA. Deletions cut 2 bases from V and 6 bases from J, with 12 bases between. The CDR3 is made up of 14 amino acids. In DNA form, the CDR3 reads TGTGCCAGCAGCTTATTATTGGGCGGGGATACGCAGTATTTT. Translated: CASSLLLGGDTQYF.

The V call is TRBV9, the J call TRBJ1-1; 12 bases match TRBD1. The CDR3 length is 15 residues. Germline V gene data show CDR1 as SGDLS and CDR2 as YYNGEE. V lost 3 bases, J lost 3 bases, and 3 bases stayed unmatched. The CDR3 sequence is CASSDRDRGHTEAFF. The CDR3 coding sequence is TGTGCCAGCAGCGACCGGGACAGGGGGCACACTGAAGCTTTCTTT. The full variable domain, in which reference TRBV9 and TRBJ1-1 provide the parts outside the CDR3, is DSGVTQTPKHLITATGQRVTLRCSPRSGDLSVYWYQQSLDQGLQFLIQYYNGEERAKGNILERFSAQQFPDLHSELNLSSLELGDSALYFCASSDRDRGHTEAFFGQGTRLTVV.

The chain employs TRBV21-1 and TRBJ1-1; TRBD1, as called in the table, went unchecked against the DNA. TRBV21-1 has pseudogene status. The CDR3 extends over 19 amino acids. The CDR3, as DNA: TGTGCCAGCAGCAAAGCGAAGACAGGCCACGGGTGTGGGAACACTGAAGCTTTCTTT. Translating gives CASSKAKTGHGCGNTEAFF.

This clone was detected a few times. The V and J genes are TRBV7-9 and TRBJ2-1, with D perhaps matching TRBD2 (5 bases). Germline V gives CDR1 SEHNR, CDR2 FQNEAQ (reference sequence). The CDR3 extends over 11 amino acids. The ends were cut back, 8 bases at V and 10 bases at J, with 12 bases in the middle. The CDR3 sequence is CASREGGEQFF. CDR3 DNA sequence: TGTGCCAGCCGCGAGGGTGGCGAGCAGTTCTTC.

The CDR3 protein is CASSQGPSTQETQYF. For the CDR3, the DNA is TGCGCCAGCAGCCAAGGCCCCTCCACCCAAGAGACCCAGTACTTC. The chain has TRBV5-1 and TRBJ2-5; D is undetermined. V lost 4 bases and J 1 base, leaving 14 bases between the germline ends. The CDR3 sequence is 15 residues long. Germline V gene data show CDR1 as SGHRS and CDR2 as YFSETQ. Together with reference TRBV5-1 and TRBJ2-5, the CDR3 gives the full variable domain: KAGVTQTPRYLIKTRGQQVTLSCSPISGHRSVSWYQQTPGQGLQFLFEYFSETQRNKGNFPGRFSGRQFSNSRSEMNVSTLELGDSALYLCASSQGPSTQETQYFGPGTRLLVL.

The V gene is TRBV30, the J gene TRBJ1-4; TRBD1 matches at 8 bases. J was trimmed by 7 bases and V by 0 bases; bases with no gene match: 4. There are 14 residues in the CDR3. Germline CDR1 GTSNPN, CDR2 SVGIG (reference sequence). Here the CDR3 DNA reads TGTGCCTGGAGTGTAACAGGGGGGGGTGAAAAACTGTTTTTT. Translated: CAWSVTGGGEKLFF.

The rearrangement links TRBV19 to TRBJ2-1; maybe TRBD1 (5 bases). In germline, CDR1 is LNHDA, CDR2 SQIVND (reference sequence). The length of the CDR3 is 15 residues. V lost 3 bases to trimming and J lost 1 base, with 10 bases between them. The CDR3: CASSIQGGSYNEQFF. DNA of the CDR3: TGTGCCAGTAGTATCCAGGGTGGTTCCTACAATGAGCAGTTCTTC.

A note on this clone: It is unclear where the CDR3 begins or ends on the DNA, so no DNA is shown, and the CDR3 is as TCRdb lists it. This chain links TRBV6-6 with TRBJ1-6. The CDR3 is 14 residues long, counting both termini. Germline lookup yields CDR1 MNHNY and CDR2 SVGAGI (reference sequence). CDR3 loop: CASTFGASNSPLHF.

The chain recombines TRBV11-3 with TRBJ2-7, with unresolved D. Looked up from germline, CDR1 is SGHNT and CDR2 is YENEEA. V lost 5 bases, J lost 0 bases, and 11 bases lay in between. The CDR3 extends over 14 amino acids. The CDR3 DNA reads as TGTGCCAGCAGCCCGCGGACGGGCTCCTACGAGCAGTACTTC. The encoded protein is CASSPRTGSYEQYF.

V and J are TRBV7-6 and TRBJ1-5, with D hard to call. Germline V gene sequence: CDR1 SGHVS, CDR2 FNYEAQ. This CDR3 region has 13 residues. Trimming removed 3 bases at V and 0 bases at J, with 3 bases between. CDR3 DNA sequence: TGTGCCAGCAGCTTGGATAGCAATCAGCCCCAGCATTTT. Translating it yields CASSLDSNQPQHF.

The genes are TRBV4-1 and TRBJ2-1; D is perhaps TRBD2 (6 bases). V was pared by 1 base and J by 10 bases, with 23 bases between. The CDR3 covers 17 residues. CDR1 MGHRA and CDR2 YSYEKL come from the germline V gene. The CDR3 DNA reads TGCGCCAGCAGCCAAGGGCCGTTCAGGAGGGGTTCCGGCGAGCAGTTCTTC. Its translation is CASSQGPFRRGSGEQFF.

The chain links TRBV2 to TRBJ1-5, with 7 bases aligning to TRBD1. Germline CDR1 and CDR2: SNHLY and FYNNEI. The ends lost 3 bases at V and 2 bases at J; junction bases unmatched: 22. The CDR3 contains 21 residues. CDR3: CASSDLMLGSDGDSRNQPQHF. Here the CDR3 DNA reads TGTGCCAGCAGTGATCTAATGCTAGGGAGTGACGGGGACAGCCGCAATCAGCCCCAGCATTTT.

This clone was observed a handful of times. This chain links TRBV4-3 with TRBJ2-3, with a weak D call TRBD1 (5 bases). The CDR3 has 15 residues. V was pared by 0 bases and J by 0 bases, with 7 bases between. Germline CDR1 reads LGHNA; CDR2 reads YSLEER. The CDR3 coding sequence is TGCGCCAGCAGCCAAGATGACAGTAGCACAGATACGCAGTATTTT. Its protein is CASSQDDSSTDTQYF.

The chain uses TRBV28 and TRBJ2-5, with TRBD2 matching 10 bases. Germline V gene lookup returns CDR1 MDHEN and CDR2 SYDVKM. The length of the CDR3 is 15 residues. V shed 2 bases and J 4 bases; nucleotides not matched to a gene: 4. This CDR3 reads CASSLVLAGSETQYF. The CDR3 nucleotides are TGTGCCAGCAGTTTAGTACTAGCGGGATCAGAGACCCAGTACTTC.

This clone has just one count. V gene TRBV11-2 combines with J gene TRBJ1-2; D uncertain. The germline CDR1 and CDR2 sequences are SGHAT and FQNNGV. V was pared by 2 bases and J by 2 bases, with 9 bases between. The CDR3 length is 14 residues. CDR3 sequence (DNA): TGTGCCAGCAGCTTATCCCCGGGAAACTATGGCTACACCTTC. Translation: CASSLSPGNYGYTF.